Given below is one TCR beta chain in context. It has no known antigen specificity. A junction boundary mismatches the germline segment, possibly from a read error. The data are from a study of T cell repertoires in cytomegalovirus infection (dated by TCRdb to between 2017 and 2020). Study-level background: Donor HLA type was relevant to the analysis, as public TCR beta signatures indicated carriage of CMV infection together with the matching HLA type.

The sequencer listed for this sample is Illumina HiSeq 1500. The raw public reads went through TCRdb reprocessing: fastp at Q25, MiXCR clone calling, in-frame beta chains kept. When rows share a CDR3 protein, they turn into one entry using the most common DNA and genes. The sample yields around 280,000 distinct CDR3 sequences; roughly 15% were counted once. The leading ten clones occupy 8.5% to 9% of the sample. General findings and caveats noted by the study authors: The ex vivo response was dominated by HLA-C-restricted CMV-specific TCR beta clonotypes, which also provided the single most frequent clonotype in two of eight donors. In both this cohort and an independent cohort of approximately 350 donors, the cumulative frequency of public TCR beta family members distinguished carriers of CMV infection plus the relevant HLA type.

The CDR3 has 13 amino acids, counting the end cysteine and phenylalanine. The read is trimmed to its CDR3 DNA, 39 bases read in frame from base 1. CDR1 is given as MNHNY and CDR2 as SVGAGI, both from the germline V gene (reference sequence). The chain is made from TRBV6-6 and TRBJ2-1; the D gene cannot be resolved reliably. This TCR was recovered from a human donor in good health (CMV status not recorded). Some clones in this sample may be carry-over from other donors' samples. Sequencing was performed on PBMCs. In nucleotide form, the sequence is TGTGCCAGCAGGCTTGACCCGTACAATGAGCAGTCCTTC. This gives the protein CASRLDPYNEQSF.